This T cell receptor beta chain was observed in a study of blood T cells in healthy people across ages. The V gene's germline CDR1 is SEHNR and CDR2 FQNEAQ (reference sequence). Trimming at V came to 4 bases and at J to 4 bases, leaving 6 bases not matched to a gene. The CDR3 is made up of 15 amino acids. The use of a sample-barcoded 5' primer and a J-beta primer mix characterized a second PCR of 7 to 11 cycles. Each cDNA molecule carried a tag from a template-switch adaptor that contained 12 random nucleotides. TCRdb re-analysed the 5' RACE reads in MiXCR, keeping a single row per CDR3 protein. The table has about 970,000 distinct CDR3 sequences, roughly 51% seen once.

Material for sequencing was blood. The receptor's source is a woman aged 55-69 years in good health. This sequence joins TRBV7-9 and TRBJ2-1, with TRBD2 matching over 8 bases. CDR3 nucleotide sequence: TGTGCCAGCAGCTCCGGGAGGGCGAGGTACAATGAGCAGTTCTTC. Residues: CASSSGRARYNEQFF.